This entry concerns a single T cell receptor beta chain. Authors' processing steps: Cell counts per sample came from amplifying reference gene primers. Profiled with immunoSEQ multiplex PCR; TCRdb holds only in-frame clones, not every one. V and J calls and clone size come straight from that table; D and trimming were deduced from the DNA. There are 150,000 to 200,000 clones in the sample; 65% to 90% occur only once, and around 8.6% lies in the top ten. This sample stems from a study of blood T cell repertoires in COVID-19. Study in general: In each case, the material was cDNA or gDNA derived from T cells, B-cell-depleted T cells, or PBMCs.

V was pared by 5 bases and J by 0 bases, with 11 bases between. The CDR3 spans 15 residues. Looked up from germline, CDR1 is MNHEY and CDR2 is SVGAGI. Sequenced material: peripheral blood. The sequence derives from a man aged 45 to 65 with active or convalescent COVID-19. The rearrangement uses TRBV6-5 and TRBJ1-5, with a possible D match to TRBD1 (5 bases). DNA for the CDR3: TGTGCCAGCAGTAAGGACACCCGTAGCAATCAGCCCCAGCATTTT. Residues: CASSKDTRSNQPQHF.